This T cell receptor (beta chain) was obtained from a study of shared clonotypes between healthy human individuals. Clones were read by immunoSEQ multiplex PCR, and TCRdb kept only the in-frame ones, dropping some. Of about a million clones in the sample, around 74% were seen once. Looked up from germline, CDR1 is SGHDN and CDR2 is FVKESK. This CDR3 spans 14 amino acids. Trimming pared 1 base from V and 4 bases from J, leaving 9 bases between. The sequenced material came from memory CD4+ T cells sorted from blood. Subset specified: CD45RA-negative fraction. The rearrangement joins TRBV14 to TRBJ2-3, with D unresolved. This clonotype originated in a man between 18 and 35 years old in good health. CDR3 sequence: CASSQVDHSDTQYF. The CDR3 nucleotides are TGTGCCAGCAGCCAAGTCGACCATTCAGATACGCAGTATTTT.